Following are 31 T cell receptor beta chains from one sample sequenced in a study of patients and donors after allogeneic stem cell transplantation. TCRdb independently ran MiXCR on the RT-PCR reads; one entry per CDR3 protein. The sample lists approximately 170,000 distinct CDR3 sequences, about 24% occurring once. Sequenced input: blood, either unsorted or a sorted T cell fraction (not recorded which). These receptors were taken from a human donor who was either an allogeneic HSCT recipient or a stem cell or donor lymphocyte infusion donor (not recorded which). It is not recorded whose cells these are; they may come from a transplant donor.

The genes are TRBV7-4 and TRBJ1-2, with 7 bases lining up with TRBD1. This CDR3 spans 16 amino acids. The germline V gene encodes CDR1 SGHVT and CDR2 SQSDAQ. J gave up 4 bases and V 3 bases, and 11 bases lay outside the gene matches. The CDR3 sequence: CASSLTGYPRGYGYTF. CDR3 coding DNA: TGTGCCAGCAGCTTGACAGGGTACCCCCGGGGCTATGGCTACACCTTC.

The rearrangement joins TRBV12-3 or TRBV12-4 to TRBJ2-1, with 7 bases lining up with TRBD2. This CDR3 has 15 amino acids. Trimming cost V 8 bases and J 0 bases; bases outside gene matches: 7. The DNA for the CDR3 is TGTGCCAGCCAAGCGGGGACGAGCTCCTACAATGAGCAGTTCTTC. It is translated as CASQAGTSSYNEQFF.

This clonotype was counted only a few times. The chain is built from TRBV10-3 and TRBJ1-6; D not resolved. The germline V gene has CDR1 ENHRY and CDR2 SYGVKD. This CDR3 region has 12 residues. The V and J ends lost 1 base and 9 bases respectively, with 4 bases between them. The CDR3 coding sequence is TGTGCCATCAGTGAGTTTGGTTCACCCCTCCACTTT. It encodes CAISEFGSPLHF.

A remark on this clonotype: Mismatch with germline at one junction end may stem from a read error. The V call is TRBV29-1, the J call TRBJ1-3; 7 nucleotides agree with TRBD1. From germline, CDR1 is SQVTM and CDR2 ANQGSEA. This CDR3 is built from 11 residues. The CDR3 loop is CSATRGGTVTF. The CDR3 bases are TGCAGCGCGACGAGAGGGGGGACAGTGACGTTT.

The genes are TRBV3-1 and TRBJ2-1, with TRBD2 matching 10 bases. This CDR3 has 18 amino acids. Germline V gene data show CDR1 as LGHDT and CDR2 as YNNKEL (reference sequence). Trimming at V came to 4 bases and at J to 7 bases, leaving 16 bases not matched to a gene. The CDR3 coding sequence is TGTGCCAGCAGCCTTAGACCTAGCGGGAGCCCCCGGGGGAATGAGCAGTTCTTC. It yields the protein CASSLRPSGSPRGNEQFF.

V is TRBV24-1 and J is TRBJ2-3; 9 nucleotides agree with TRBD2. Germline V gives CDR1 KGHDR, CDR2 SFDVKD. J was trimmed by 0 bases and V by 5 bases; bases with no gene match: 5. The CDR3 is made up of 16 amino acids. CDR3 DNA sequence: TGTGCCACCAGTGGCCTGACTAGCGGTAGCACAGATACGCAGTATTTT. This sequence encodes CATSGLTSGSTDTQYF.

This clonotype was observed a handful of times. The rearrangement links TRBV10-3 to TRBJ2-2; D remains unclear. CDR1 and CDR2 from the germline V gene are ENHRY and SYGVKD. Trimming took off 10 bases at V and 3 bases at J, with 12 bases between the two ends. The CDR3 runs 13 residues. The DNA of the CDR3 is TGTGCCACTCTCGAGGAGTACACCGGGGAGCTGTTTTTT. It yields the protein CATLEEYTGELFF.

This clonotype occurred a few times. V usage is TRBV5-5 and J usage is TRBJ1-6; D remains ambiguous. In germline, CDR1 is SGHKS, CDR2 YYEKEE (reference sequence). V lost 4 bases and J 7 bases, leaving 12 bases between the germline ends. This CDR3 spans 14 amino acids. The CDR3 DNA sequence: TGTGCCAGCAGCCCTATCGAACAGAATTCACCCCTCCACTTT. It yields the protein CASSPIEQNSPLHF.

This clonotype was seen more than once but under ten times. The V gene is TRBV6-1, the J gene TRBJ2-1, with D perhaps given as TRBD1 or TRBD2 (6 bases each). CDR1 and CDR2 from the germline V gene are MNHNS and SASEGT. CDR3 size: 18 residues. V was pared by 6 bases and J by 0 bases, with 21 bases between. CDR3 protein: CASSDLVGGPSSYNEQFF. The CDR3 DNA reads as TGTGCCAGCAGCGACTTAGTAGGGGGGCCTAGCTCCTACAATGAGCAGTTCTTC.

Details on this clonotype: With a much larger clone just one base away, this may be a read error. The rearrangement joins TRBV5-1 to TRBJ2-1; D is unclear. CDR3 size: 14 residues. Trimming shortened V by 0 bases and J by 6 bases, and 10 bases separated the two germline ends. Germline-derived CDR1 and CDR2 are SGHRS and YFSETQ. The CDR3 reads CASSLAWACNEQFF. The CDR3 DNA reads TGCGCCAGCAGCTTGGCTTGGGCCTGCAATGAGCAGTTCTTC.

In its sample, this clonotype was seen a few times. The rearrangement links TRBV2 to TRBJ1-5; no clear D gene. The CDR3 covers 15 residues. Per germline, CDR1 SNHLY and CDR2 FYNNEI. The germline V and J ends were trimmed by 5 bases and 0 bases, with 11 bases remaining between them. CDR3 in amino acids: CASSPDGLSNQPQHF. DNA of the CDR3: TGTGCCAGCAGTCCGGACGGCCTTAGCAATCAGCCCCAGCATTTT.

This clonotype has only a few counts. One junction end does not reproduce the germline sequence, and a read error may be involved. The CDR3 sequence: CASKGWETLF. The CDR3 bases are TGTGCCAGCAAGGGCTGGGAGACGCTCTTC. This chain joins TRBV12-3 or TRBV12-4 and TRBJ2-1; D is perhaps TRBD2 (5 bases). CDR3 length: 10 amino acids.

This clonotype showed up many times. V usage is TRBV10-3 and J usage is TRBJ1-2; D is unresolved. CDR3 length: 15 amino acids. The V end lost 2 bases, the J end lost 4 bases, and 14 bases lay between the germline ends. Looked up from germline, CDR1 is ENHRY and CDR2 is SYGVKD. The chain's CDR3 is CAISELAGGSYGYTF. The DNA for the CDR3 is TGTGCCATCAGTGAGCTCGCCGGCGGAAGCTATGGCTACACCTTC.

There are many counts of this clonotype. CDR3 sequence: CASSLRTDYGYTF. The DNA for the CDR3 is TGTGCCAGCAGTTTAAGGACAGACTATGGCTACACCTTC. The chain is built from TRBV12-3 or TRBV12-4 and TRBJ1-2; TRBD1 is a possible D gene (6 bases). CDR3 length: 13 residues. Trimming shortened V by 2 bases and J by 3 bases, and 7 bases separated the two germline ends.

This clonotype came up many times. At one of its ends the junction is not consistent with the germline gene, which may arise from a read error. The V call is TRBV5-1, the J call TRBJ1-1; a weak D match, TRBD1 (5 bases). CDR1 SGHRS and CDR2 YFSETQ come from the germline V gene. The CDR3 totals 13 residues. Here the CDR3 reads CASSFDRNTEAFF. CDR3 sequence (DNA): TGTGCCAGCAGCTTTGACAGGAACACTGAAGCTTTCTTT.

The chain is built from TRBV29-1 and TRBJ1-1; TRBD1 aligns across 7 bases. This CDR3 comprises 11 residues. V lost 4 bases and J lost 7; bases outside the gene matches: 3. The germline CDR1 and CDR2 sequences are SQVTM and ANQGSEA. CDR3: CSVAQGGEAFF. CDR3 sequence (DNA): TGCAGCGTTGCTCAGGGGGGTGAAGCTTTCTTT.

The gene calls are TRBV18 and TRBJ2-1, with 9 bases that match TRBD2. The junction had 6 bases not matched to a gene; V was cut back by 6 bases and J by 0 bases. This CDR3 contains 16 residues. The germline CDR1 and CDR2 sequences are KGHSH and LQKENI. The CDR3 sequence: CASSPTSGDSYNEQFF. CDR3 bases: TGTGCCAGCTCCCCGACTAGCGGAGACTCCTACAATGAGCAGTTCTTC.

This clonotype was seen many times. No DNA is shown, since the ends of the CDR3 on it are uncertain; the CDR3 is the one TCRdb lists. The chain has TRBV21-1 and TRBJ1-1; whether TRBD1, the table's D call, matches the DNA was not checked. TRBV21-1 is marked as a pseudogene. Termini included, the CDR3 measures 18 amino acids. The CDR3 sequence is CASSKVGRGIKMNTEAFF.

Notes on this clonotype: A read error may explain this, as a much larger clone is one base away. V and J are TRBV7-9 and TRBJ2-1, with D hard to call. The better agreement between TRBJ2-7 and the DNA end casts doubt on the J call. The germline gives CDR1 SEHNR, CDR2 FQNEAQ (reference sequence). The CDR3 runs 13 residues. CDR3 sequence (DNA): TGTGCCAGCAGCTCGGGCGGCTACAATGAGCAGTACTTC. Its protein is CASSSGGYNEQYF.

Concerning this clonotype itself: Its ends do not fully match the called genes, so a read error is possible. The chain joins TRBV7-7 to TRBJ2-5; TRBD2 might be the D (6 bases). The germline gives CDR1 SSHAT, CDR2 FNYEAQ (reference sequence). The CDR3 spans 15 residues. CDR3 in amino acids: CASSLGTAYQETQYF. DNA of the CDR3: TGTGCTAGCAGCTTAGGGACTGCGTACCAAGAGACCCAGTACTTC.

The gene calls are TRBV4-2 and TRBJ2-3, with a possible D match to TRBD2 (7 bases). V lost 5 bases and J lost 5, with 17 bases in between. Germline V gene data show CDR1 as LGHNA and CDR2 as YNFKEQ. CDR3 length: 15 amino acids. The CDR3 DNA is TGTGCCAGCAGCGCAGTCCCGGGGGGCCTAGATACGCAGTATTTT. This codes for CASSAVPGGLDTQYF.

The V and J genes are TRBV4-3 and TRBJ1-4, with a weak D call TRBD1 (5 bases). Per the germline V gene, CDR1 is LGHNA and CDR2 is YSLEER. Trimming took off 4 bases at V and 8 bases at J, with 23 bases between the two ends. This CDR3 contains 17 residues. The CDR3 here is CASSLAESSWGREKLFF. The CDR3 DNA is TGCGCCAGCAGCCTAGCTGAATCATCGTGGGGCAGGGAAAAACTGTTTTTT.

This clonotype has a count of ten or more. The chain recombines TRBV20-1 with TRBJ1-1; D ambiguous. Trimming pared 4 bases from V and 1 base from J, leaving 4 bases between. The CDR3 spans 11 residues. The germline CDR1 and CDR2 sequences are DFQATT and SNEGSKA (reference sequence). The CDR3 DNA reads as TGCAGTGCTACAGGGAACACTGAAGCTTTCTTT. Translation: CSATGNTEAFF.

The chain combines TRBV7-9 with TRBJ2-7; no firm D call. Germline V gene lookup returns CDR1 SEHNR and CDR2 FQNEAQ (reference sequence). The CDR3 spans 12 residues. The V gene lost 5 bases and the J gene lost 2 bases, with 7 bases spanning the gap. CDR3 residues: CASSGAPYEQYF. CDR3 nucleotide sequence: TGTGCCAGCAGCGGAGCCCCCTACGAGCAGTACTTC.

The chain joins TRBV12-3 or TRBV12-4 to TRBJ1-1; D is undetermined. The CDR3 totals 12 residues. The V end was cut by 3 bases, the J end by 9 bases, with 11 bases between. In nucleotides, the CDR3 is TGTGCCAGCAGTTTCTACCCCCCAAAAGCTTTCTTT. This sequence encodes CASSFYPPKAFF.

This clonotype was counted only a few times. This chain joins TRBV12-3 or TRBV12-4 and TRBJ1-1; 11 nucleotides line up with TRBD1. The CDR3 runs 15 residues. V was clipped by 5 bases and J by 3 bases; unmatched bases: 5. The CDR3 protein is CASSPGDRGDTEAFF. The CDR3 DNA sequence: TGTGCCAGCAGTCCCGGGGACAGGGGGGACACTGAAGCTTTCTTT.

The chain couples TRBV10-1 to TRBJ1-1, with D unclear. Trimming removed 6 bases at V and 5 bases at J, with 16 bases between. CDR3 length equals 14 residues. Germline V gene sequence: CDR1 WNHNN, CDR2 SYGVQD (reference sequence). The CDR3 spells CASSLVPDRTEAFF. The CDR3 nucleotides read TGCGCCAGCAGCCTGGTCCCCGATAGGACTGAAGCTTTCTTT.

This clonotype has ten or more counts. V and J are TRBV5-1 and TRBJ1-1; 8 bases line up with TRBD1. CDR3 length: 15 residues. Germline assignment: CDR1 SGHRS and CDR2 YFSETQ. V shed 0 bases, J shed 7 bases, and the junction held 8 bases outside the gene matches. CDR3 amino acids: CASSLVPGGVGEAFF. In DNA, the CDR3 is TGCGCCAGCAGCTTGGTTCCAGGGGGCGTTGGTGAAGCTTTCTTT.

This clonotype came up a few times. This sequence joins TRBV6-5 and TRBJ2-5; D may match TRBD1 or TRBD2 (5 bases each). V lost 6 bases and J lost 0, with 8 bases in between. Germline V CDR1 and CDR2: MNHEY, SVGAGI. This CDR3 has 13 residues. In nucleotides, the CDR3 is TGTGCCAGCAGGGGGACGGACCAAGAGACCCAGTACTTC. Translating it yields CASRGTDQETQYF.

The genes are TRBV6-2 or TRBV6-3 and TRBJ1-2, with a weak D call TRBD1 (5 bases). CDR1 and CDR2 from the germline V gene are MNHEY and SVGEGT. This CDR3 contains 17 residues. The V end was cut by 10 bases, the J end by 3 bases, with 27 bases between. The CDR3 sequence: CATLIRDALRRYYGYTF. The CDR3 DNA is TGTGCCACCCTAATCCGGGACGCCCTTCGGAGGTACTATGGCTACACCTTC.

This clonotype was picked up many times. The CDR3 DNA reads TGTGCCAGCAGTTTAGTCCCAGACGGCTACACCTTC. Encoded protein: CASSLVPDGYTF. This sequence joins TRBV12-3 or TRBV12-4 and TRBJ1-2; D not resolved. The CDR3 has 12 amino acids. The germline V and J ends were trimmed by 1 base and 8 bases, with 8 bases remaining between them.